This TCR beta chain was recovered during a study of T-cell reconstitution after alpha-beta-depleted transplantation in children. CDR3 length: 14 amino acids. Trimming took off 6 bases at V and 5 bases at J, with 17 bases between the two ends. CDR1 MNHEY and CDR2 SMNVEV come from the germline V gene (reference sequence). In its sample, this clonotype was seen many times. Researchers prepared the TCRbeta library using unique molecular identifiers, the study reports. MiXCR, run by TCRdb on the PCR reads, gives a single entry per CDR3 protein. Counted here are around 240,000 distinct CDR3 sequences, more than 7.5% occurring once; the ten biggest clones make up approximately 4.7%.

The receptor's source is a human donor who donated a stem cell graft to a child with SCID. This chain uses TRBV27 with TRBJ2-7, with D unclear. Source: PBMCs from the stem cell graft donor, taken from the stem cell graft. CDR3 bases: TGTGCCAGCAGACCATTCCCGAGAGACCACGAGCAGTACTTC. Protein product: CASRPFPRDHEQYF.